This T cell receptor (beta chain) was profiled in a study of blood T cells in healthy people across ages. Study overall: Per every two T cells, about one barcoded beta molecule was captured by template switching.

Together with a sample-barcoded 5' primer, a J-beta primer mix was included in a second PCR lasting roughly 6 to 12 cycles. TCRdb recomputed calls from the 5' RACE reads with MiXCR, one row per CDR3 protein. The sample lists approximately 780,000 distinct CDR3 sequences; under 30% were seen once. This clonotype has only a few counts. The antigen is unknown. The study, taken as a whole, reports: It was not possible, with unsorted PBMCs, to conclusively compare naive and antigen-experienced cells.

CDR3 length: 12 amino acids. Germline CDR1 reads LGHDT; CDR2 reads YNNKEL (reference sequence). Trimming at V came to 4 bases and at J to 9 bases, leaving 4 bases not matched to a gene. This sample was shared with a second study, whose subject was T cells of mothers and their children. From that paper: The study recruited a few healthy Caucasian mothers and their six children as donors. The effect of thymic selection on TCR recombination output is similar between related and unrelated pairs.

The sequence derives from a boy aged 5-17 years in good health. Material: blood. The genes are TRBV3-1 and TRBJ2-5; 8 nucleotides line up with TRBD1. The CDR3 loop reads CASSRTGRPQYF. For the CDR3, the DNA is TGTGCCAGCAGCCGGACAGGGAGGCCCCAGTACTTC.